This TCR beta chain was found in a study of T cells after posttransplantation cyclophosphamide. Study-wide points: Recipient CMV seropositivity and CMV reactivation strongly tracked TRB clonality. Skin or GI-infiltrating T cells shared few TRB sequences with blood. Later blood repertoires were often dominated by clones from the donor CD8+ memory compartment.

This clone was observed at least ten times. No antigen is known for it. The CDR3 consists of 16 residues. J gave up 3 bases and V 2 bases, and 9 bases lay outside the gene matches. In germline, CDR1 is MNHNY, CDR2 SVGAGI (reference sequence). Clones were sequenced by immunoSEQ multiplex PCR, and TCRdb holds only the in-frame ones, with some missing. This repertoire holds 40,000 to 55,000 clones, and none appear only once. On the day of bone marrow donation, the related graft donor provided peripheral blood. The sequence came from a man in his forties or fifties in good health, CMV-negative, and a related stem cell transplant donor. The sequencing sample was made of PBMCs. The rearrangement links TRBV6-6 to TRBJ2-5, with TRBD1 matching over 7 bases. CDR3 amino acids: CASSYVQGVIEETQYF. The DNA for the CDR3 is TGTGCCAGCAGTTACGTCCAGGGGGTGATCGAAGAGACCCAGTACTTC.